One TCR beta chain is described in this entry. What it binds is unknown. The CDR3 runs 15 residues. Germline CDR1 is MNHEY and CDR2 is SMNVEV (reference sequence). V lost 6 bases and J lost 7, with 21 bases in between. This entry belongs to a study of cytomegalovirus exposure and HLA in healthy donors. Separation from the 666-subject first cohort characterized the roughly 120-subject validation cohort, to which the donors belonged. Sequencing was performed with immunoSEQ multiplex PCR; in TCRdb, only in-frame clones are kept and a portion is missing. The sample includes 150,000 to 200,000 clones, around four fifths of them seen just once. General study results and limits: For cytomegalovirus status, the classifier reportedly gave diagnoses with high specificity and sensitivity. For most TCR sequences rarity was the rule, although some public TCRs occurred in many donors.

The rearrangement uses TRBV27 and TRBJ1-1, with D perhaps matching TRBD1 (6 bases). The sequenced material came from PBMCs. The TCR was taken from a man in his thirties or forties in good health and CMV-seropositive. The CDR3: CASRGTGMLGVEAFF. The CDR3 DNA is TGTGCCAGCAGGGGAACAGGGATGCTAGGCGTTGAAGCTTTCTTT.